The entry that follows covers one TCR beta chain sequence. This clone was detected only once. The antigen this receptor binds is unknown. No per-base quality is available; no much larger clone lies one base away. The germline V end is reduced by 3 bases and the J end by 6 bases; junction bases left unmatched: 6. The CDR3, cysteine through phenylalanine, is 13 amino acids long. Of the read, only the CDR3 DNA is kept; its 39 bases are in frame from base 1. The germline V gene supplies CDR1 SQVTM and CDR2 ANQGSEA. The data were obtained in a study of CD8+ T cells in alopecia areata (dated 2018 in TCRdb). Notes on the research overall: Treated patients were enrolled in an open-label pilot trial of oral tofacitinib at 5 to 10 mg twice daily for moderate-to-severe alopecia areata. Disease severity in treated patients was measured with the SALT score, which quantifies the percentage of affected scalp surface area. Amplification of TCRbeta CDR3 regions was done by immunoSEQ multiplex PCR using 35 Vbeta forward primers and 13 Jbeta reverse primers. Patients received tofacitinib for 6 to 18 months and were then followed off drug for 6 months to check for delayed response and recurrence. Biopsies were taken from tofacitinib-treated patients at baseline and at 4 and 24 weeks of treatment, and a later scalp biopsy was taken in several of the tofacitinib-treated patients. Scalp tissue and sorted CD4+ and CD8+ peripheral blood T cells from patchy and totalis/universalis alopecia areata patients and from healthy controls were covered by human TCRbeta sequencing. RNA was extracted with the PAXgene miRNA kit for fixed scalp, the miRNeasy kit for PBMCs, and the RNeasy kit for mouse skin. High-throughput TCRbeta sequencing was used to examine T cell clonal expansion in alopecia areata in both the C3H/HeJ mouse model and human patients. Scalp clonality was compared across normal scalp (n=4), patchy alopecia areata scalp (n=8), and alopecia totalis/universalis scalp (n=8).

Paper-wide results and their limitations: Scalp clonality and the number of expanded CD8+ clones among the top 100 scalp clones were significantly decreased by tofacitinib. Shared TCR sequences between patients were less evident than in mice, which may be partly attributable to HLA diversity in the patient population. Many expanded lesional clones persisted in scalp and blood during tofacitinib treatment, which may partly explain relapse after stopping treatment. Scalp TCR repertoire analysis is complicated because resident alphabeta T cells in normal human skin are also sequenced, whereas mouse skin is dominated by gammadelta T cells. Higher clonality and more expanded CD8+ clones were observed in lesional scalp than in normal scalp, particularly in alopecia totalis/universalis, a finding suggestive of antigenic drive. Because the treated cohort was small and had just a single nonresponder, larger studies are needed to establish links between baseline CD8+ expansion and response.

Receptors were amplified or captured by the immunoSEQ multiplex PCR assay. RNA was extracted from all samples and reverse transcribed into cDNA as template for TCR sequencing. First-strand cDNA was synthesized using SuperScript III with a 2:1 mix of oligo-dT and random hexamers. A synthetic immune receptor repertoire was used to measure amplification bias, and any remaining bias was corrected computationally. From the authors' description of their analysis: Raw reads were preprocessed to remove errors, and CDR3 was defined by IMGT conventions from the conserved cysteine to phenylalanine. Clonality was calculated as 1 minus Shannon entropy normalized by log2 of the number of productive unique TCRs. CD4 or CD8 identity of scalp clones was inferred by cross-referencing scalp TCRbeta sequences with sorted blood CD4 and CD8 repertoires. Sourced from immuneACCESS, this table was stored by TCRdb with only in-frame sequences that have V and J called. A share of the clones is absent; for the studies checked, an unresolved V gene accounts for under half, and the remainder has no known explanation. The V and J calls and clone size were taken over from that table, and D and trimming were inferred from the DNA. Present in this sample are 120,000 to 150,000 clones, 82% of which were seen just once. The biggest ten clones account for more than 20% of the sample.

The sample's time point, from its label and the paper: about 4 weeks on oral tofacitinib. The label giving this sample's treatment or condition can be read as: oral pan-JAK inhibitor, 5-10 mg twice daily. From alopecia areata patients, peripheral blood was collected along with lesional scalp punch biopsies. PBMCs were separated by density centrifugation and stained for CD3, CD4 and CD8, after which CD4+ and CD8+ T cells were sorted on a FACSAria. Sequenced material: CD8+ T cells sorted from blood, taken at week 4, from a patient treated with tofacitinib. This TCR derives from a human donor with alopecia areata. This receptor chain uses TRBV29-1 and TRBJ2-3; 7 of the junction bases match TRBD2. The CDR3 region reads CSVEVGGTDTQYF. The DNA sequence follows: TGCAGCGTTGAGGTCGGGGGGACGGATACGCAGTATTTT.